This TCR beta chain was profiled in a study of T cells in localized non-small cell lung cancer. General study findings and limits: It remains possible that heterogeneity exists, since only one tumor region was sequenced. Highest T cell clonality was seen in uninvolved adjacent lung, surpassing that measured in tumor. There was an association of higher blood T cell density with longer overall survival.

About this clone itself: Its antigen is as yet unknown.

Using immunoSEQ multiplex PCR, the repertoire was profiled, and TCRdb retains in-frame clones only, with some absent. The data show around 8,000 clones, with about 93% seen just once and under 3.5% held by the top ten. The CDR3 is made up of 15 amino acids. Trimming took 3 bases from V and 9 from J, leaving 18 bases between them. Germline lookup yields CDR1 LNHDA and CDR2 SQIVND (reference sequence). Here the sequenced sample was peripheral blood, taken before any cancer treatment. The receptor comes from a woman aged 35 to 70 with stage I lung adenocarcinoma. This chain connects TRBV19 to TRBJ2-1; D call uncertain. The CDR3 region is CASSMGRSGSSEQFF. DNA for the CDR3: TGTGCCAGTAGTATGGGCAGATCGGGTTCGAGTGAGCAGTTCTTC.